The 16 T cell receptor beta chains in this list originate from one sample, sequenced in a study of vaccination and CD4 T cells after COVID-19. The Oncomine TCR Beta short-read assay sequenced DNA from cultured CD4+ T cells. Via MiXCR, TCRdb re-called the PCR reads, giving one row per CDR3 protein. The sample shows about 21,000 distinct CDR3 sequences, about 56% of them seen only once. Antigens for these TCRs are unknown. Treatment denoted: approximately 9-day PBMC culture with coronavirus spike peptide pools or control peptides (ViraFEST assay). Sequenced material: CD4+ T cells from blood, cultured in vitro. All receptors come from a human donor who had recovered from COVID-19.

The rearrangement uses TRBV7-9 and TRBJ1-2; D uncertain. Germline V gene sequence: CDR1 SEHNR, CDR2 FQNEAQ (reference sequence). The CDR3 has 11 amino acids. V was pared by 4 bases and J by 5 bases, with 5 bases between. The DNA for the CDR3 is TGTGCCAGCAGCTGGGAGTATGGCTACACCTTC. It codes for CASSWEYGYTF.

J is TRBJ2-1 and V is TRBV7-8; D is unclear. V lost 5 bases and J 8 bases, leaving 10 bases between the germline ends. CDR3 length: 12 residues. From germline, CDR1 is SGHVS and CDR2 FQNEAQ. DNA for the CDR3: TGTGCCAGCAGCGTGAACCTGCATGAGCAGTTCTTC. Its protein is CASSVNLHEQFF. Variable domain in full (rest from reference TRBV7-8 and TRBJ2-1): GAGVSQSPRYKVAKRGQDVALRCDPISGHVSLFWYQQALGQGPEFLTYFQNEAQLDKSGLPSDRFFAERPEGSVSTLKIQRTQQEDSAVYLCASSVNLHEQFFGPGTRLTVL.

This rearrangement joins TRBV28 to TRBJ1-5, with D tentatively TRBD1 (6 bases). Germline V gene sequence: CDR1 MDHEN, CDR2 SYDVKM. The CDR3 contains 15 residues. V lost 3 bases, J lost 1 base, and 10 bases lay in between. The CDR3 DNA sequence: TGTGCCAGCAGTTTGGGGGGCCCGAGCAATCAGCCCCAGCATTTT. Translation gives CASSLGGPSNQPQHF.

The chain carries TRBV30 and TRBJ2-2, with 8 positions matching TRBD2. Trimming at V came to 4 bases and at J to 3 bases, leaving 10 bases not matched to a gene. Germline V lookup: CDR1 GTSNPN, CDR2 SVGIG (reference sequence). This CDR3 has 16 amino acids. CDR3 bases: TGTGCCTGGAACCCGGGGGGGGTTGGGGACACCGGGGAGCTGTTTTTT. The encoded protein is CAWNPGGVGDTGELFF.

The V and J genes are TRBV7-9 and TRBJ2-2, with 8 positions matching TRBD2. The trim removed 2 bases at V and 4 bases at J, leaving 9 bases unmatched. The CDR3 length is 17 residues. From germline, CDR1 is SEHNR and CDR2 FQNEAQ (reference sequence). In DNA form, the CDR3 reads TGTGCCAGCAGCTTATCATTGGGGACTAGTCTCACCGGGGAGCTGTTTTTT. Protein sequence: CASSLSLGTSLTGELFF.

The J gene is TRBJ2-5, the V gene TRBV12-3 or TRBV12-4; D uncertain. Trimming removed 1 base from V and 5 bases from J, with 5 bases in between. The CDR3 length is 12 residues. The CDR3 region is CASSLVVETQYF. CDR3 bases: TGTGCCAGCAGTTTAGTGGTGGAGACCCAGTACTTC.

V and J are TRBV6-1 and TRBJ1-1; D not resolved. Germline V gene sequence: CDR1 MNHNS, CDR2 SASEGT. V gave up 1 base and J gave up 1 base, with 10 bases separating them. This CDR3 contains 15 residues. The CDR3 loop is CASSEVVGRNTEAFF. DNA of the CDR3: TGTGCCAGCAGTGAAGTAGTCGGGAGGAACACTGAAGCTTTCTTT.

Only one count was recorded for this clonotype. The V gene is TRBV20-1, the J gene TRBJ2-1, with TRBD2 as a possible D gene (6 bases). V was trimmed by 5 bases and J by 7 bases, leaving 18 bases between them. The CDR3 has 14 residues. Germline V lookup: CDR1 DFQATT, CDR2 SNEGSKA (reference sequence). The CDR3 region has the DNA TGCAGTGCTGTCCGGGACTTCAGAAGTAATGAGCAGTTCTTC. Encoded protein: CSAVRDFRSNEQFF.

This clonotype rates as medium-sized. This chain connects TRBV7-2 to TRBJ2-7; the D is unclear. Germline CDR1 reads SGHTA; CDR2 reads FQGNSA. Trimming stripped 2 bases from V and 3 bases from J, with 5 bases between. There are 12 residues in the CDR3. This chain's CDR3 is CASSLTDYEQYF. The CDR3 nucleotides are TGTGCCAGCAGCTTAACGGACTACGAGCAGTACTTC.

The chain links TRBV7-2 to TRBJ2-1; 8 bases map to TRBD1. CDR1 and CDR2 (germline): SGHTA, FQGNSA. Germline trimming cut 4 bases from V and 2 bases from J; bases unmatched to any gene: 13. CDR3 length: 18 residues. As DNA, the CDR3 is TGTGCCAGCAGCTCGGGGACGGGACAGGCTAAACCCTACAATGAGCAGTTCTTC. Protein: CASSSGTGQAKPYNEQFF.

The chain recombines TRBV7-3 with TRBJ2-2; D ambiguous. CDR3 length: 15 amino acids. Trimming took 2 bases from V and 1 from J, leaving 8 bases between them. Germline-derived CDR1 and CDR2 are SGHTA and FQGTGA. As DNA, the CDR3 is TGTGCCAGCAGCTTATCCCCCCAGAACACCGGGGAGCTGTTTTTT. Its translation: CASSLSPQNTGELFF.

The rearrangement joins TRBV19 to TRBJ2-7; maybe TRBD2 (5 bases). Germline values: CDR1 LNHDA, CDR2 SQIVND (reference sequence). Trimming pared 1 base from V and 3 bases from J, leaving 10 bases between. This CDR3 has 14 residues. CDR3 protein: CASSIVSGNYEQYF. CDR3 DNA: TGTGCCAGTAGTATAGTATCGGGGAACTACGAGCAGTACTTC.

The V call is TRBV6-1, the J call TRBJ1-4, with a tentative D call TRBD1 (5 bases). Germline V gives CDR1 MNHNS, CDR2 SASEGT. With 4 bases removed from V and 12 bases from J, the gap between germline ends came to 15 bases. This CDR3 is built from 13 residues. The CDR3 nucleotides read TGTGCCAGCAGTGGAGTCGGGATGGGGGAACTGTTTTTT. Encoded protein: CASSGVGMGELFF.

This clonotype has a handful of counts. The genes are TRBV20-1 and TRBJ2-3; 11 nucleotides line up with TRBD2. There are 13 residues in the CDR3. Germline CDR1 DFQATT, CDR2 SNEGSKA (reference sequence). V lost 5 bases to trimming and J lost 6 bases; unmatched junction nucleotides: 4. DNA for the CDR3: TGCAGTGCTCTTAGCGGGGGGGCCGATACGCAGTATTTT. Amino acid sequence: CSALSGGADTQYF.

The genes are TRBV3-1 and TRBJ2-3; D might be TRBD2 (6 bases). Deletions cut 3 bases from V and 2 bases from J, with 9 bases between. The CDR3 consists of 14 residues. Germline CDR1 LGHDT, CDR2 YNNKEL (reference sequence). CDR3 sequence reads: CASSQGLPTDTQYF. The DNA of the CDR3 is TGTGCCAGCAGCCAGGGACTTCCCACAGATACGCAGTATTTT.

The CDR3 sequence: CASSLRGENQETQYF. The CDR3 coding sequence is TGTGCCAGCAGCTTGCGAGGGGAGAATCAAGAGACCCAGTACTTC. This chain uses TRBV7-3 with TRBJ2-5; D tentatively reads TRBD1 or TRBD2 (5 bases each). Trimming shortened V by 3 bases and J by 2 bases, and 13 bases separated the two germline ends. The germline gives CDR1 SGHTA, CDR2 FQGTGA. The CDR3 sequence is 15 residues long. Together with reference TRBV7-3 and TRBJ2-5, the CDR3 gives the full variable domain: GAGVSQTPSNKVTEKGKYVELRCDPISGHTALYWYRQSLGQGPEFLIYFQGTGAADDSGLPNDRFFAVRPEGSVSTLKIQRTERGDSAVYLCASSLRGENQETQYFGPGTRLLVL.